The 15 T cell receptor beta chains given below trace back to one sample, sequenced in a study of blood T cell repertoires in COVID-19. This table comes from immunoSEQ multiplex PCR, and its TCRdb copy is limited to in-frame clones, with some not included. The sample has some 270,000 clones, approximately 84% seen once. The sequencing input was PBMCs or T cells enriched from blood (not recorded which). These receptors were collected from a woman aged 45 to 65 who had been exposed to COVID-19.

V gene TRBV19 combines with J gene TRBJ1-5; no firm D call. The V gene's germline CDR1 is LNHDA and CDR2 SQIVND (reference sequence). The CDR3 consists of 15 residues. V gave up 0 bases and J gave up 3 bases, with 9 bases separating them. CDR3: CASSIEGGINQPQHF. In DNA, the CDR3 is TGTGCCAGTAGTATAGAAGGCGGAATCAATCAGCCCCAGCATTTT.

This clone was counted between two and nine times. The J gene is TRBJ2-3, the V gene TRBV7-9, with 9 positions matching TRBD2. The germline CDR1 and CDR2 sequences are SEHNR and FQNEAQ (reference sequence). The length of the CDR3 is 16 residues. V lost 8 bases to trimming and J lost 1 base; unmatched junction nucleotides: 10. This CDR3 reads CASRHSGGPGTDTQYF. The CDR3 DNA is TGTGCCAGCCGCCATAGCGGGGGACCAGGCACAGATACGCAGTATTTT. The whole variable domain, filled in from reference TRBV7-9 and TRBJ2-3, reads DTGVSQNPRHKITKRGQNVTFRCDPISEHNRLYWYRQTLGQGPEFLTYFQNEAQLEKSRLLSDRFSAERPKGSFSTLEIQRTEQGDSAMYLCASRHSGGPGTDTQYFGPGTRLTVL.

The chain uses TRBV6-1 and TRBJ2-3; D is ambiguous. V lost 1 base and J 4 bases, leaving 12 bases between the germline ends. The CDR3 has 15 amino acids. From germline, CDR1 is MNHNS and CDR2 SASEGT. CDR3 in amino acids: CASSEDYRASDTQYF. CDR3 bases: TGTGCCAGCAGTGAAGATTACAGAGCTTCAGATACGCAGTATTTT.

The V gene is TRBV7-2, the J gene TRBJ2-7; the match to TRBD2 covers 10 bases. With 5 bases clipped from V and 2 bases from J, the junction kept 3 bases outside the gene matches. This CDR3 comprises 14 residues. The germline V gene encodes CDR1 SGHTA and CDR2 FQGNSA. CDR3 bases: TGTGCCAGCAGCCCCCTAGCGGGGGCCTACGAGCAGTACTTC. It translates to CASSPLAGAYEQYF.

The gene calls are TRBV28 and TRBJ2-1; D is perhaps TRBD2 (6 bases). Trimming removed 5 bases from V and 2 bases from J, with 16 bases in between. The germline V gene has CDR1 MDHEN and CDR2 SYDVKM. The CDR3 covers 16 residues. DNA of the CDR3: TGTGCCAGCAGTAGACTAGGCGGAGCAGCCTACAATGAGCAGTTCTTC. The encoded protein is CASSRLGGAAYNEQFF.

The V and J genes are TRBV19 and TRBJ2-6, with no clear D. Germline V gene lookup returns CDR1 LNHDA and CDR2 SQIVND (reference sequence). V was trimmed by 3 bases and J by 0 bases, leaving 6 bases between them. The CDR3 is made up of 15 amino acids. The CDR3 spells CASSMWLSGANVLTF. CDR3 in DNA: TGTGCCAGTAGTATGTGGCTCTCTGGGGCCAACGTCCTGACTTTC. Full variable domain (remainder filled in from reference TRBV19 and TRBJ2-6): DGGITQSPKYLFRKEGQNVTLSCEQNLNHDAMYWYRQDPGQGLRLIYYSQIVNDFQKGDIAEGYSVSREKKESFPLTVTSAQKNPTAFYLCASSMWLSGANVLTFGAGSRLTVL.

J is TRBJ1-2 and V is TRBV29-1; no definite D call. CDR1 is SQVTM, CDR2 ANQGSEA, per germline. The CDR3 consists of 13 residues. Trimming left V 6 bases short and J 0 bases short, with 11 bases between. The CDR3 nucleotides are TGCAGCGTGACGGGGATTCCTAACTATGGCTACACCTTC. Translation gives CSVTGIPNYGYTF.

V gene TRBV6-6 combines with J gene TRBJ2-1; 7 bases line up with TRBD1. Germline CDR1 and CDR2: MNHNY and SVGAGI (reference sequence). With V trimmed by 3 bases and J by 6 bases, 2 bases remained unmatched. This CDR3 contains 13 residues. Here the CDR3 DNA reads TGTGCCAGCAGTTATAGACAGGGCAATGAGCAGTTCTTC. Its protein is CASSYRQGNEQFF.

The chain links TRBV7-8 to TRBJ1-2; D unclear. Trimming shortened V by 5 bases and J by 5 bases, and 12 bases separated the two germline ends. The V gene's germline CDR1 is SGHVS and CDR2 FQNEAQ. CDR3 length equals 13 residues. In nucleotides, the CDR3 is TGTGCCAGCAGCCTCGGACGGACTTATGGCTACACCTTC. Translating gives CASSLGRTYGYTF.

The chain uses TRBV3-1 (or the pseudogene TRBV3-2) and TRBJ1-2; 8 bases fit TRBD1. V gave up 1 base and J gave up 4 bases; unmatched junction bases: 2. Germline CDR1 is LGHDT and CDR2 is YNNKEL (reference sequence). The CDR3 has 14 residues. Written as DNA, the CDR3 is TGTGCCAGCAGCCAAGGCACAGGGGGCTATGGCTACACCTTC. Translation: CASSQGTGGYGYTF.

The J gene is TRBJ1-4, the V gene TRBV5-8, with TRBD1 identical over 10 bases. The V segment lost 1 base and the J segment 11 bases; nucleotides outside the gene matches: 14. Germline V lookup: CDR1 SGHTS, CDR2 YDEGEE. The CDR3 is 17 amino acids. In DNA form, the CDR3 reads TGTGCCAGCAGCTTGCTCCGCACCGGGACAGGGGTTTTCAAACTGTTTTTT. Translated, it gives CASSLLRTGTGVFKLFF.

The V call is TRBV18, the J call TRBJ1-1, with 7 bases fitting TRBD1. Trimming cost V 6 bases and J 3 bases; bases outside gene matches: 4. CDR1 KGHSH and CDR2 LQKENI come from the germline V gene. The CDR3 runs to 13 residues. CDR3 nucleotides: TGTGCCAGCTCGGGGACAGCCCACACTGAAGCTTTCTTT. Protein sequence: CASSGTAHTEAFF.

The rearrangement links TRBV27 to TRBJ1-1, with D uncertain. The CDR3 sequence is 14 residues long. The V gene's germline CDR1 is MNHEY and CDR2 SMNVEV (reference sequence). Between the trimmed V and J ends, which lost 6 bases and 1 base, there was a span of 12 bases. Here the CDR3 reads CASSYGATNTEAFF. CDR3 DNA: TGTGCCAGCAGCTACGGAGCCACGAACACTGAAGCTTTCTTT.

The chain couples TRBV9 to TRBJ2-3, with D tentatively TRBD1 (8 bases). Trimming stripped 0 bases from V and 6 bases from J, with 17 bases between. The CDR3 loop spans 16 amino acids. CDR1 SGDLS and CDR2 YYNGEE come from the germline V gene. The CDR3, as DNA: TGTGCCAGCAGCGTAGCTCAACAGGGGGAGGGGGATACGCAGTATTTT. This sequence encodes CASSVAQQGEGDTQYF.

The CDR3 sequence is CASSLGRGWSTNEKLFF. In DNA form, the CDR3 reads TGTGCCAGCAGCTTGGGAAGGGGATGGTCAACTAATGAAAAACTGTTTTTT. This chain uses TRBV5-8 with TRBJ1-4; weak D call: TRBD1 (5 bases). The V and J ends lost 0 bases and 0 bases respectively, with 12 bases between them. There are 17 residues in the CDR3. Germline assignment: CDR1 SGHTS and CDR2 YDEGEE.